The 5 T cell receptor beta chains listed next were all sequenced from one sample in a study of T-cell memory formation after mild COVID-19. TCRdb reanalysed the 5' RACE reads using MiXCR and keeps one entry per CDR3 protein. The table records about 180,000 distinct CDR3 sequences, 16% of them present only once. The sequenced sample was PBMCs or a T cell subset sorted from them (not recorded which). The receptors come from an adult woman who had mild COVID-19 (a few samples of this study predate the infection). Cell type and time point are not known.

The chain uses TRBV29-1 and TRBJ2-3; a weak D match, TRBD2 (6 bases). Germline assignment: CDR1 SQVTM and CDR2 ANQGSEA. The germline V and J ends were trimmed by 2 bases and 5 bases, with 14 bases remaining between them. This CDR3 has 14 residues. The CDR3 here is CSVERGPGGDTQYF. As DNA, the CDR3 is TGCAGCGTTGAAAGGGGCCCCGGGGGAGATACGCAGTATTTT.

The chain joins TRBV9 to TRBJ2-3; a weak D match, TRBD2 (6 bases). Germline V gene data show CDR1 as SGDLS and CDR2 as YYNGEE. CDR3 size: 16 residues. Trimming removed 4 bases at V and 2 bases at J, with 17 bases between. CDR3 sequence (DNA): TGTGCCAGCAGCCCAAGGAGGGGAGGACCCACAGATACGCAGTATTTT. It yields the protein CASSPRRGGPTDTQYF.

This clonotype was picked up many times. This chain connects TRBV20-1 to TRBJ1-6; D is unresolved. Per the germline V gene, CDR1 is DFQATT and CDR2 is SNEGSKA (reference sequence). The CDR3 runs to 13 residues. With 5 bases removed from V and 6 bases from J, the gap between germline ends came to 11 bases. CDR3 amino acids: CSARRPSNSPLHF. CDR3 DNA: TGCAGTGCTCGTAGACCGAGTAATTCACCCCTCCACTTT.

This clonotype has only a few counts. The chain combines TRBV4-1 with TRBJ2-5, with 9 bases aligning to TRBD2. CDR3 length: 15 amino acids. Per germline, CDR1 MGHRA and CDR2 YSYEKL. Trimming at V came to 0 bases and at J to 5 bases, leaving 4 bases not matched to a gene. Here the CDR3 DNA reads TGCGCCAGCAGCCAAGATGCTAGCGGGGTGGAGACCCAGTACTTC. It specifies CASSQDASGVETQYF.

Only a few counts were recorded for this clonotype. V and J are TRBV20-1 and TRBJ2-3, with 8 bases lining up with TRBD2. The germline V gene encodes CDR1 DFQATT and CDR2 SNEGSKA (reference sequence). The CDR3 covers 15 residues. Germline trimming cut 3 bases from V and 5 bases from J; bases unmatched to any gene: 10. DNA for the CDR3: TGCAGTGCTAGCTCGGGGGGGGAGGTGCGAGATACGCAGTATTTT. Translation gives CSASSGGEVRDTQYF.